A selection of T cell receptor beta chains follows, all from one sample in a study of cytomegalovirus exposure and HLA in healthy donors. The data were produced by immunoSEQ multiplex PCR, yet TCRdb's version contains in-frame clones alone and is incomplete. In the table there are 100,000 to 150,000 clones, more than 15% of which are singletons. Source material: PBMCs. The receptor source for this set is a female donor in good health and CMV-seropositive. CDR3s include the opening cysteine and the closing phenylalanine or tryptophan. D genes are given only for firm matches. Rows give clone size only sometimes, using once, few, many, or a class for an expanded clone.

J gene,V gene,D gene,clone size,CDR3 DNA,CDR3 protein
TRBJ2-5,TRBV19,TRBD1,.,TGTGCCAGTACCAAACGGCGGGACAGGGGAAGAGAGACCCAGTACTTC,CASTKRRDRGRETQYF
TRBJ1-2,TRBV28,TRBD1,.,TGTGCCAGCAGTTACTCCGGGACAGGGTCGTATGGCTACACCTTC,CASSYSGTGSYGYTF
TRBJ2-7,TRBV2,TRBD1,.,TGTGCCAGCAGTTTAACAGGGGGCTACAACGAGCAGTACTTC,CASSLTGGYNEQYF
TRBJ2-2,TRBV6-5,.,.,TGTGCCAGCAGTTACGGAGGCTCCGGGGAGCTGTTTTTT,CASSYGGSGELFF
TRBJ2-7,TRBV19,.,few,TGTGCCAGTAGTACCATCTCAGGTTACGAGCAGTACTTC,CASSTISGYEQYF
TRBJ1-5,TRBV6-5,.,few,TGTGCCAGCACACAGGGAAGCAATCAGCCCCAGCATTTT,CASTQGSNQPQHF
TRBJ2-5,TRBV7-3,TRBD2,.,TGTGCCAGCAGCTTACCCCTAGCGGGAGTTTCCCGAGAGACCCAGTACTTC,CASSLPLAGVSRETQYF
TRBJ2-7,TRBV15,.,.,TGTGCCACCAGCAGAGAAAGTACTAGCTTCGACGAGCAGTACTTC,CATSRESTSFDEQYF
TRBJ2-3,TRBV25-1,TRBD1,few,TGTGCCAGCGGGACAGGGATTGGCACAGATACGCAGTATTTT,CASGTGIGTDTQYF
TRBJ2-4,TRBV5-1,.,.,TGCGCCAGCAGCCTGAAGGGGAGGCGGGTTGGAAGCAAAAACATTCAGTACTTC,CASSLKGRRVGSKNIQYF
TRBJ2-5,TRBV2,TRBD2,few,TGTGCCAGCAGGACTAGCGGAGACCAAGAGACCCAGTACTTC,CASRTSGDQETQYF
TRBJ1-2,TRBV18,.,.,TGTGCCAGCTCACCAGGCGGAAATTATGGCTACACCTTC,CASSPGGNYGYTF
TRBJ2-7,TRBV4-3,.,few,TGCGCCAGCAGCCAAGATAGGGAAAAGGGGGGGAACGAGCAGTACTTC,CASSQDREKGGNEQYF
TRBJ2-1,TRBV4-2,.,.,TGTGCCAGCAGCCAAGATCTGGCAGGGAATGGCAATGAGCAGTTCTTC,CASSQDLAGNGNEQFF
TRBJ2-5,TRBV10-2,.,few,TGCGCCAGCAGGAGAACAGGGATACAAGAGACCCAGTACTTC,CASRRTGIQETQYF
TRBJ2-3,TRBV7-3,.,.,TGTGCCAGCGCAGGGAATCATAGAGATACGCAGTATTTT,CASAGNHRDTQYF
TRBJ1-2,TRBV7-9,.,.,TGTGCCAGCAGCTTAGCTCTGACAGGTCTCTATGGCTACACCTTC,CASSLALTGLYGYTF
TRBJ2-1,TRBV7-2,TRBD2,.,TGTGCCAGCAGCTTCGTGACTAGCGGGATCAATGAGCAGTTCTTC,CASSFVTSGINEQFF
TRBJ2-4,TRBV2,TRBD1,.,TGTGCCAGCACTGAAGACAGGGTTAAAAAAAACATTCAGTACTTC,CASTEDRVKKNIQYF
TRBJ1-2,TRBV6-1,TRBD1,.,TGTGCCACCTGGGACAGGGATTGGAATGGCTACACCTTC,CATWDRDWNGYTF
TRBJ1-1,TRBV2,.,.,TGTGCCAGCCAGGGGACACAGATTGAAGCTTTCTTT,CASQGTQIEAFF
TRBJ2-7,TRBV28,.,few,TGTTCCATATCGGGTAAAAGCTCCTACGAGCAGTACTTC,CSISGKSSYEQYF